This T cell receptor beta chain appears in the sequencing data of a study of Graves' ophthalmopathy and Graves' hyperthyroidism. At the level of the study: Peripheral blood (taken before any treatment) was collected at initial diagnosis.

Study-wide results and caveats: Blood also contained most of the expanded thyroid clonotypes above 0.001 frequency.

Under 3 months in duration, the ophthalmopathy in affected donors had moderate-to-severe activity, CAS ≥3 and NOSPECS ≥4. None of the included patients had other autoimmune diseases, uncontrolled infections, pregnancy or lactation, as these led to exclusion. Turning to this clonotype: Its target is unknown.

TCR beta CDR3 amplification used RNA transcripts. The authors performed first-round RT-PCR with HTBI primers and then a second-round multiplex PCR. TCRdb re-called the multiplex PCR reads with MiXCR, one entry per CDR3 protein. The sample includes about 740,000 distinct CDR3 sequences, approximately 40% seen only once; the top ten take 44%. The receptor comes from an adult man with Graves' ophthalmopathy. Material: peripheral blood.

CDR3 sequence reads: CSAFPLGGLDNQPQHF. In DNA, the CDR3 is TGCAGTGCCTTCCCCCTGGGAGGGCTGGACAATCAGCCCCAGCATTTT. The gene calls are TRBV20-1 and TRBJ1-5; D is ambiguous. V was trimmed by 6 bases and J by 3 bases, leaving 21 bases between them. This CDR3 comprises 16 residues. Germline assignment: CDR1 DFQATT and CDR2 SNEGSKA (reference sequence).